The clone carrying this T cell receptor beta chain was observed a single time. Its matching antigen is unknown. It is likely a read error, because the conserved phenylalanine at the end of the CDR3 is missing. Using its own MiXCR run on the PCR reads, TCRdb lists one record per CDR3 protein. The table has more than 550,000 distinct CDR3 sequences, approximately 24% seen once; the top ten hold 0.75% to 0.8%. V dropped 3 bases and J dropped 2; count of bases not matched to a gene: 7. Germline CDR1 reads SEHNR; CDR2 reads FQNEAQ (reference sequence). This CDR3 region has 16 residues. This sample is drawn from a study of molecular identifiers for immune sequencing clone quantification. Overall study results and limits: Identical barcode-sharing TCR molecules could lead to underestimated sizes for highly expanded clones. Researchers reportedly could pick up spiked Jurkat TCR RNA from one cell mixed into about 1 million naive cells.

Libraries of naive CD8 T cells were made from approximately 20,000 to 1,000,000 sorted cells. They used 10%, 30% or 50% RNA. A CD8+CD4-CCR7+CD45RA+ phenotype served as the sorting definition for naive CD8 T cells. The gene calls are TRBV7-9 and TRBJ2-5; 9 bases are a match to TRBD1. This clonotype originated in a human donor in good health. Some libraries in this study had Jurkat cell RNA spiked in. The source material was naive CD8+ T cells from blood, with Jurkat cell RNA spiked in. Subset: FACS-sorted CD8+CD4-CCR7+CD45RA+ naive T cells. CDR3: CASSFFMTGGQETQYS. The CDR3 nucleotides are TGTGCCAGCAGCTTCTTTATGACAGGGGGTCAAGAGACCCAGTACTCC.